Listed below are T cell receptor beta chains from one sample, sequenced in a study of CD8 T cells in ankylosing spondylitis. MiXCR, run by TCRdb on the 5' RACE reads, gives a single entry per CDR3 protein. The data contain approximately 540,000 distinct CDR3 sequences, roughly 13% of them singletons. Material: blood, either unsorted or a sorted T cell fraction (not recorded which). Receptors originate from a male donor with ankylosing spondylitis. Each CDR3 is given with its conserved first and last residue. D genes are given only for firm matches. The size field is filled for only some rows; it gives once, few, many or a size class.

>few|TRBV29-1|TRBJ1-1|TRBD1
TGCAGCGCCCCCGTAACCGGGACAGCGAACACTGAAGCTTTCTTT
CSAPVTGTANTEAFF
>few|TRBV7-9|TRBJ2-1|TRBD2
TGTGCCAGCAGCTTAACTTCGACTAGCGATATCTTC
CASSLTSTSDIF
>many|TRBV29-1|TRBJ2-1|NA
TGCGCGTTGGGGGCTAGCACGTACAATGAGCAGTTCTTC
CALGASTYNEQFF
>few|TRBV6-2/TRBV6-3|TRBJ2-3|NA
TGTGCCAGCAGAACAGGGCACTGGGGCACAGATACGCAGTATTTT
CASRTGHWGTDTQYF
>few|TRBV29-1|TRBJ2-7|TRBD1
TGCAGCGGGGCGGACAGGGGGCATTACGAGCAGTACTTC
CSGADRGHYEQYF
>NA|TRBV12-3/TRBV12-4|TRBJ1-4|TRBD1
TGTGCCAGCAGTCGCGCCCTGACAGGGGAAGAAAAACTGTTTTTT
CASSRALTGEEKLFF
>many|TRBV5-1|TRBJ2-7|NA
TGCGCCAGCCTCCGGGACGCCAGTTCCTACGAGCAGTACTTC
CASLRDASSYEQYF
>many|TRBV12-3/TRBV12-4|TRBJ2-7|NA
TGTGCCAGCGGGGACTACGAGCAGTACTTC
CASGDYEQYF
>few|TRBV24-1|TRBJ1-5|TRBD1
TGTGCCACCAGTGATAGACAGGGAGATCAGCCCCAGCATTTT
CATSDRQGDQPQHF
>NA|TRBV15|TRBJ2-5|NA
TGTGCCACCAGCAGAGAATACAGACAAGAGACCCAGTACTTC
CATSREYRQETQYF
>NA|TRBV7-9|TRBJ1-1|NA
TGTGCCAGCAGCGCCTGGGGGGGGGTCACTGAAGCTTTCTTT
CASSAWGGVTEAFF
>few|TRBV7-2|TRBJ1-6|NA
TGTGCCAGCGTCCACTCCTCAGAAGGGTCACCCCTCCACTTT
CASVHSSEGSPLHF
>many|TRBV5-1|TRBJ1-2|TRBD1
TGCGCCAGCAGCCTCGGGACAGGGGATGGCTACACCTTC
CASSLGTGDGYTF
>few|TRBV19|TRBJ2-5|NA
TGTGCCAGTAGTATAGTCCCGGGGCAAGAGACCCAGTACTTC
CASSIVPGQETQYF
>many|TRBV20-1|TRBJ2-1|TRBD1
TGCAGTGCTTCGCCTAGGACAGGAACTTACAATGAGCAGTTCTTC
CSASPRTGTYNEQFF
>many|TRBV6-1|TRBJ2-2|NA
TGTGCCAGCAGGTCAGGGAACACCGGGGAGCTGTTTTTT
CASRSGNTGELFF
>many|TRBV29-1|TRBJ2-2|TRBD2
TGCAGCGTTATTCATCGGACTAGCGCCCTCAGTCCCGGGGAGCTGTTTTTT
CSVIHRTSALSPGELFF
>many|TRBV4-2|TRBJ1-1|NA
TGTGCCAGCAGCCAGGACGATCGGGGCGGGAGCACTGAAGCTTTCTTT
CASSQDDRGGSTEAFF
>few|TRBV6-1|TRBJ1-1|NA
TGTGCCAGCAGTGAAGGTTCGGTTTCGAACACTGAAGCTTTCTTT
CASSEGSVSNTEAFF
>NA|TRBV20-1|TRBJ1-1|NA
TGCAGTGCTAGCCGGGCAGCCTCTAACACTGAAGCTTTCTTT
CSASRAASNTEAFF
>NA|TRBV20-1|TRBJ1-4|NA
TGCAGTGCCTCGGAGGGTGAAAAACTGTTTTTT
CSASEGEKLFF
>many|TRBV4-1|TRBJ1-4|NA
TGCGCCAGCAGCCAAGCCATACTGGGAGGAACTAATGAAAAACTGTTTTTT
CASSQAILGGTNEKLFF
>few|TRBV20-1|TRBJ1-1|NA
TGCAGTGCCGGGGACACATACACTGAAGCTTTCTTT
CSAGDTYTEAFF
>many|TRBV5-1|TRBJ2-1|TRBD2
TGCGCCAGCAGCTTTGGACTAGCGGGGGGGTCCTACAATGAGCAGTTCTTC
CASSFGLAGGSYNEQFF
>NA|TRBV2|TRBJ2-3|NA
TGTGCCAGCAGGGAAGGGCGGTATACGCAGTATTTT
CASREGRYTQYF
>few|TRBV24-1|TRBJ1-5|NA
TGTGCCACCAGTAGTAGGCTAGGCAATCAGCCCCAGCATTTT
CATSSRLGNQPQHF
>few|TRBV5-8|TRBJ1-1|NA
TGTGCCAGCAGCTATGAGAGGGGATGGAACACTGAAGCTTTCTTT
CASSYERGWNTEAFF
>NA|TRBV18|TRBJ2-5|TRBD1
TGTGCCAGCTCCCAGGGGGCCGAGGAGACCCAGTACTTC
CASSQGAEETQYF
>NA|TRBV29-1|TRBJ1-1|TRBD1
TGCAGCGTGAGGACAGGGAAGAACACTGAAGCTTTCTTT
CSVRTGKNTEAFF
>few|TRBV20-1|TRBJ2-1|NA
TGCAGTGCTCCCCCGGGACACCAGTTCCACAATGAGCAGTTCTTC
CSAPPGHQFHNEQFF
>few|TRBV6-1|TRBJ1-5|TRBD1
TGTGCCAGCAGTGAAGCCAGGACAGGGAATCAGCCCCAGCATTTT
CASSEARTGNQPQHF
>many|TRBV12-5|TRBJ2-1|NA
TGTGCTAGTCAACGTGCCTCCTACAATGAGCAGTTCTTC
CASQRASYNEQFF
>few|TRBV20-1|TRBJ1-4|NA
TGCAGTGCTAGAGACTTCACCGCAACTAATGAAAAACTGTTTTTT
CSARDFTATNEKLFF
>NA|TRBV5-1|TRBJ1-5|TRBD1
TGCGCCAGCAGCTCACAGGGGTCTGGGGAGCCCCAGCATTTT
CASSSQGSGEPQHF
>many|TRBV20-1|TRBJ2-1|NA
TGCAGTGCTAGAGAACTCCCTTACAATGAGCAGTTCTTC
CSARELPYNEQFF
>many|TRBV7-9|TRBJ1-6|NA
TGTGCCAGCAGTCCTCCGGGATCTACACATTCACCCCTCCACTTT
CASSPPGSTHSPLHF
>few|TRBV20-1|TRBJ1-2|NA
TGCAGTGCTAAAGAGGTGGAGGGAGTGTGGGGCTACACCTTC
CSAKEVEGVWGYTF
>NA|TRBV5-1|TRBJ2-4|NA
TGCGCCAGCAGCTCGTCCGGGTTAGCCAAAAACATTCAGTACTTC
CASSSSGLAKNIQYF
>few|TRBV10-2|TRBJ2-7|NA
TGCGCCAGCAGCCCCAGCGCGGGGCGCGCCTACGAGCAGTACTTC
CASSPSAGRAYEQYF
>many|TRBV29-1|TRBJ2-1|TRBD2
TGCAGCGTTCAAAGGGAGCGGGAGGCCTACAATGAGCAGTTCTTC
CSVQREREAYNEQFF
>few|TRBV15|TRBJ2-1|NA
TGTGCCACCAGCGGCCGGGACCATCTTAGCAATGAGCAGTTCTTC
CATSGRDHLSNEQFF
>few|TRBV20-1|TRBJ2-1|NA
TGCAGTGCTAGAGATCTCATCCTAGCGACCTACAATGAGCAGTTCTTC
CSARDLILATYNEQFF
>NA|TRBV9|TRBJ2-1|TRBD1
TGTGCCAGCAGCGCCCAGGGGGACAGGGCCTCCTACAATGAGCAGTTCTTC
CASSAQGDRASYNEQFF
>many|TRBV20-1|TRBJ2-3|NA
TGCAGTGCTAGATTAAACACCCGCACAGATACGCAGTATTTT
CSARLNTRTDTQYF
>few|TRBV11-3|TRBJ2-5|NA
TGTGCCAGCAGCTTGCAGGAGGGTCGGTGGGAGACCCAGTACTTC
CASSLQEGRWETQYF
>few|TRBV5-1|TRBJ2-1|TRBD2
TGCGCCAGCAGCTCGGGACTAGCGGGAGGCGATGAGCAGTTCTTC
CASSSGLAGGDEQFF
>few|TRBV10-3|TRBJ2-1|TRBD1
TGTGCCATCAGAGGCGTCGACAGGGGGCGATCCAATGAGCAGTTCTTC
CAIRGVDRGRSNEQFF
>few|TRBV6-1|TRBJ1-1|NA
TGTGCCAGCAGTAATAAGGGGAACACTGAAGCTTTCTTT
CASSNKGNTEAFF
>NA|TRBV10-1|TRBJ1-1|NA
TGCGCCAGCAGTGAACGACAGTACATGGCGAACACTGAAGCTTTCTTT
CASSERQYMANTEAFF
>few|TRBV7-2|TRBJ2-7|TRBD2
TGTGCCAGCAGCTCTAGCGGGTGGAGCTCCTACGAGCAGTACTTC
CASSSSGWSSYEQYF
>few|TRBV5-1|TRBJ2-5|NA
TGCGCCAGCAGCCCCCACGGAGAGACCCAGTACTTC
CASSPHGETQYF
>NA|TRBV7-9|TRBJ2-5|NA
TGTGCCAGCAGCCCAACAGACGGACAGAAAGAGACCCAGTACTTC
CASSPTDGQKETQYF
>NA|TRBV7-6|TRBJ1-1|NA
TGTACCAGCAGCAGTGGACAGAACACTGAAGCTTTCTTT
CTSSSGQNTEAFF